These T cell receptor beta chains were read from a single sample in a study of T-cell reconstitution after alpha-beta-depleted transplantation in children. TCRdb reprocessed the PCR reads with MiXCR, giving one entry per CDR3 protein. The data hold 250,000 to 300,000 distinct CDR3 sequences, with just over 7.5% observed a single time. Material: peripheral blood, obtained 360 days after TCRalphabeta/CD19-depleted stem cell transplant. These receptors originate from a female patient aged 2 to 10 who had a stem cell transplant for Fanconi anemia, so the T cells may come from the graft donor. Both conserved end residues are part of each CDR3. Fields, in order: CDR3 DNA, CDR3 protein, CDR3 length, clone size, D gene, J gene, V gene. D genes are given only for firm matches. The size field is filled for only some rows; it gives once, few, many or a size class.

DNA: TGCAGTGCTCTTGGGGACGGGATTAAAGCTTTCTTT
CDR3: CSALGDGIKAFF
length: 12
size: many
D: .
J: TRBJ1-1
V: TRBV20-1

DNA: TGCGCCAGCAGATCGGGACAGGGGGCAGATACGCAGTATTTT
CDR3: CASRSGQGADTQYF
length: 14
size: many
D: TRBD1
J: TRBJ2-3
V: TRBV5-1

DNA: TGTGCCACCATCCAGACTAGCGGGTTACAAGAGACCCAGTACTTC
CDR3: CATIQTSGLQETQYF
length: 15
size: .
D: TRBD2
J: TRBJ2-5
V: TRBV3-1

DNA: TGTGCCAGCAGTCCAATTGGGACAGGGGGTTCACCCCTCCACTTT
CDR3: CASSPIGTGGSPLHF
length: 15
size: few
D: TRBD1
J: TRBJ1-6
V: TRBV27

DNA: TGTGCCAGCAGTTTAGGGCTAGCGGGAGGGCCATCCGTCCACGAGCAGTACTTC
CDR3: CASSLGLAGGPSVHEQYF
length: 18
size: .
D: TRBD2
J: TRBJ2-7
V: TRBV27

DNA: TGCAGTGCTACTAGAATAGGGACTAGAGAAACTACTAGCACAGATACGCAGTATTTT
CDR3: CSATRIGTRETTSTDTQYF
length: 19
size: few
D: TRBD2
J: TRBJ2-3
V: TRBV20-1

DNA: TGTGCCAGCAGTTTAGACAATGACTATGGCTACACCTTC
CDR3: CASSLDNDYGYTF
length: 13
size: many
D: .
J: TRBJ1-2
V: TRBV12-3/TRBV12-4

DNA: TGTGCCAGCAGCCAACTGGGTCAGCCCCAGCATTTT
CDR3: CASSQLGQPQHF
length: 12
size: .
D: .
J: TRBJ1-5
V: TRBV3-1

DNA: TGTGCCAGCAGTTTCTTAGGGCCCTACACCGGGGAGCTGTTTTTT
CDR3: CASSFLGPYTGELFF
length: 15
size: many
D: .
J: TRBJ2-2
V: TRBV12-3/TRBV12-4

DNA: TGTGCCAGCAGTTTTTCGGTGGGACCCCAACCGGGTGGCTACACCTTC
CDR3: CASSFSVGPQPGGYTF
length: 16
size: many
D: .
J: TRBJ1-2
V: TRBV12-3/TRBV12-4

DNA: TGTGCCATCAGTGAACAGGGGGCAACTAATGAAAAACTGTTTTTT
CDR3: CAISEQGATNEKLFF
length: 15
size: many
D: TRBD1
J: TRBJ1-4
V: TRBV10-3

DNA: TGCGCCAGCAGCGTTGGGACGGGTGAAGCTTTCTTT
CDR3: CASSVGTGEAFF
length: 12
size: few
D: .
J: TRBJ1-1
V: TRBV10-2

DNA: TGTGCCAGCAACCCCCAGCCGGGGTCTTACACTGAAGCTTTCTTT
CDR3: CASNPQPGSYTEAFF
length: 15
size: .
D: .
J: TRBJ1-1
V: TRBV6-1

DNA: TGTGCCAGCAGTTTGCCTGGGACAGGGGGCTCCTACGAGCAGTACTTC
CDR3: CASSLPGTGGSYEQYF
length: 16
size: many
D: TRBD1
J: TRBJ2-7
V: TRBV28

DNA: TGCAGCGTAGTGCTACAGGGTAGGTCTGAAGCTTTCTTT
CDR3: CSVVLQGRSEAFF
length: 13
size: .
D: .
J: TRBJ1-1
V: TRBV29-1

DNA: TGTGCCAGCAGCCTGGGAAGGGGTAATTCACCCCTCCACTTT
CDR3: CASSLGRGNSPLHF
length: 14
size: few
D: .
J: TRBJ1-6
V: TRBV11-2

DNA: TGTGCCAGCAATCCTACGACAGGACCGAACACTGAAGCTTTCTTT
CDR3: CASNPTTGPNTEAFF
length: 15
size: many
D: .
J: TRBJ1-1
V: TRBV7-9

DNA: TGCAGTCCCTGGACTAGCGGCTACAATGAGCAGTTCTTC
CDR3: CSPWTSGYNEQFF
length: 13
size: many
D: TRBD2
J: TRBJ2-1
V: TRBV20-1

DNA: TGTGCCAGCAGCACTACTGCCCCCGGACCTCAAACGGACGAGCAGTACTTC
CDR3: CASSTTAPGPQTDEQYF
length: 17
size: .
D: .
J: TRBJ2-7
V: TRBV11-3

DNA: TGCGCCAGCAGCCCAGGACCAGCAGGGGTGGAGACCCAGTACTTC
CDR3: CASSPGPAGVETQYF
length: 15
size: many
D: .
J: TRBJ2-5
V: TRBV5-1

DNA: TGTGCCAGTAGTACCGCCCCGAGACTAGCGGGGTCTCGAGAGCAGTACTTC
CDR3: CASSTAPRLAGSREQYF
length: 17
size: .
D: TRBD2
J: TRBJ2-7
V: TRBV19

DNA: TGCGCCAGCAGCTTGGCCGGGACAGGCTACGAGCAGTACTTC
CDR3: CASSLAGTGYEQYF
length: 14
size: many
D: TRBD1
J: TRBJ2-7
V: TRBV5-1

DNA: TGTGCCAGCAGTCGCGAGCGGGGGTCCTACGAGCAGTACTTC
CDR3: CASSRERGSYEQYF
length: 14
size: many
D: TRBD2
J: TRBJ2-7
V: TRBV12-3/TRBV12-4

DNA: TGTGCCATCAGTGATTTTATGGGACAGACAAATGAAAAACTGTTTTTT
CDR3: CAISDFMGQTNEKLFF
length: 16
size: .
D: TRBD1
J: TRBJ1-4
V: TRBV10-3

DNA: TGTGCCAGCAGCTCGAGCGGGATCTCTGAGCAGTTCTTC
CDR3: CASSSSGISEQFF
length: 13
size: many
D: TRBD2
J: TRBJ2-1
V: TRBV7-9

DNA: TGCGCCAGCAGCTTAAGGGCTGGGGCCAAAAACATTCAGTACTTC
CDR3: CASSLRAGAKNIQYF
length: 15
size: many
D: .
J: TRBJ2-4
V: TRBV5-1

DNA: TGCAGCGTTGACACCCGGATCCAAGAGACCCAGTACTTC
CDR3: CSVDTRIQETQYF
length: 13
size: many
D: .
J: TRBJ2-5
V: TRBV29-1

DNA: TGTGCCAGCTCACCATGGCTAGCGGGGTACGAGCAGTACTTC
CDR3: CASSPWLAGYEQYF
length: 14
size: .
D: TRBD2
J: TRBJ2-7
V: TRBV18

DNA: TGTGCCAACGGGCCTAGGCGACAAGAGACCCAGTACTTC
CDR3: CANGPRRQETQYF
length: 13
size: many
D: .
J: TRBJ2-5
V: TRBV7-2

DNA: TGTGCCAGTAGTATTGCTAGCGGGAGCACAGATACGCAGTATTTT
CDR3: CASSIASGSTDTQYF
length: 15
size: .
D: TRBD2
J: TRBJ2-3
V: TRBV19

DNA: TGCAGTGCTAGAGCGGGAGGGGGACTAGCGGGTTACGAGCAGTACTTC
CDR3: CSARAGGGLAGYEQYF
length: 16
size: many
D: TRBD2
J: TRBJ2-7
V: TRBV20-1

DNA: TGCGCCAGCAGCCAAGATGTGATTGGGCGGTTTAGGGGTGGCAGCAATTCACCCCTCCACTTT
CDR3: CASSQDVIGRFRGGSNSPLHF
length: 21
size: many
D: .
J: TRBJ1-6
V: TRBV4-1

DNA: TGTGCCAGCAGCTTGGAACTAGCGGGAGTTCTCTACTACGAGCAGTACTTC
CDR3: CASSLELAGVLYYEQYF
length: 17
size: few
D: TRBD2
J: TRBJ2-7
V: TRBV5-5

DNA: TGCGCCAGCAGCCAAGAGGGTAGTGGGTCATTTGTTTCCTATGGCTACACCTTC
CDR3: CASSQEGSGSFVSYGYTF
length: 18
size: few
D: .
J: TRBJ1-2
V: TRBV4-3

DNA: TGTGCCAGCAGCTTGACCCCAGATACGCAGTATTTT
CDR3: CASSLTPDTQYF
length: 12
size: many
D: .
J: TRBJ2-3
V: TRBV5-6

DNA: TGTGCCAGCAGCTTAGTCGAGGAAGATACGCAGTATTTT
CDR3: CASSLVEEDTQYF
length: 13
size: many
D: .
J: TRBJ2-3
V: TRBV7-8

DNA: TGTGCCATCAGTGAAGGGGCCAGAGTATTGGAGTACTTC
CDR3: CAISEGARVLEYF
length: 13
size: many
D: .
J: TRBJ2-7
V: TRBV10-3

DNA: TGCAGTGCTCCTACAGGGTTTCGTGGCTACACCTTC
CDR3: CSAPTGFRGYTF
length: 12
size: .
D: .
J: TRBJ1-2
V: TRBV20-1